Listed below are T cell receptor beta chains from one sample, sequenced in a study of T cell responses to AZD1222 COVID-19 vaccine. TCRdb's copy holds only in-frame clones and misses some; the assay was immunoSEQ multiplex PCR. The table records about 39,000 clones, approximately 89% of them present only once. The sample consisted of peripheral blood, taken 28 days after the second AZD1222 dose. All receptors come from an adult who received the AZD1222 COVID-19 vaccine. The CDR3 runs from the conserved cysteine through the conserved F or W. D genes are given only for firm matches. Size is omitted from some rows. Given values are once, few, many or a class for expanded clones.

clone size,J gene,D gene,V gene,CDR3 protein,CDR3 DNA
NA,TRBJ1-2,NA,TRBV3-1/TRBV3-2,CASSQDGGSNYGYTF,TGTGCCAGCAGCCAAGACGGGGGCAGTAACTATGGCTACACCTTC
few,TRBJ1-5,TRBD1,TRBV24-1,CATDRGRGIDYSNQPQHF,TGTGCCACGGACAGGGGCCGGGGCATAGATTATAGCAATCAGCCCCAGCATTTT
NA,TRBJ2-1,TRBD2,TRBV6-2/TRBV6-3,CASSPTPASGGYNEQFF,TGTGCCAGCAGCCCTACCCCCGCTAGCGGGGGTTACAATGAGCAGTTCTTC
NA,TRBJ1-1,NA,TRBV19,CASSNMGFHTEAFF,TGTGCCAGTAGTAATATGGGGTTTCACACTGAAGCTTTCTTT
NA,TRBJ1-1,NA,TRBV5-1,CASSEQGPNTEAFF,TGCGCCAGCAGCGAACAGGGCCCGAACACTGAAGCTTTCTTT
NA,TRBJ1-4,TRBD1,TRBV4-2,CASSQGGQDGEKLFF,TGTGCCAGCAGCCAAGGGGGACAGGATGGAGAAAAACTGTTTTTT
NA,TRBJ2-1,NA,TRBV7-2,CASSLGGILYNEQFF,TGTGCCAGCAGCTTAGGGGGAATCCTCTACAATGAGCAGTTCTTC
NA,TRBJ2-7,NA,TRBV7-9,CASSLAPVYEQYF,TGTGCCAGCAGCTTAGCTCCCGTGTACGAGCAGTACTTC
NA,TRBJ1-6,NA,TRBV6-5,CASSYSSGSSPLHF,TGTGCCAGCAGTTACTCATCCGGGAGCTCACCCCTCCACTTT
NA,TRBJ1-1,NA,TRBV5-6,CASSLDVNTEAFF,TGTGCCAGCAGCTTGGACGTGAACACTGAAGCTTTCTTT
NA,TRBJ1-3,NA,TRBV30,CAHVPPSSGNTIYF,TGTGCCCACGTTCCCCCGAGCTCTGGAAACACCATATATTTT
NA,TRBJ2-2,NA,TRBV4-2,CASSQGQNTGELFF,TGTGCCAGCAGCCAGGGACAGAACACCGGGGAGCTGTTTTTT
NA,TRBJ2-3,TRBD2,TRBV27,CASSPGTRGTDTQYF,TGTGCCAGCAGCCCCGGGACTAGAGGCACAGATACGCAGTATTTT
NA,TRBJ2-1,TRBD2,TRBV12-5,CASGLSGAGGPHGYNEQFF,TGTGCTAGTGGTTTGTCGGGAGCGGGAGGCCCCCATGGGTACAATGAGCAGTTCTTC
few,TRBJ1-5,NA,TRBV15,CATSTGFNQPQHF,TGTGCCACCAGCACAGGGTTCAATCAGCCCCAGCATTTT
NA,TRBJ1-2,NA,TRBV6-1,CASSDVNYGYTF,TGTGCCAGCAGTGATGTTAACTATGGCTACACCTTC
NA,TRBJ1-1,NA,TRBV11-3,CASSLDGRGGNTEAFF,TGTGCCAGCAGCTTAGACGGCAGGGGAGGGAACACTGAAGCTTTCTTT
NA,TRBJ2-3,NA,TRBV3-1/TRBV3-2,CASSQGTGTEREDTQYF,TGTGCCAGCAGCCAAGGGACCGGGACTGAAAGAGAAGATACGCAGTATTTT
NA,TRBJ1-2,TRBD1,TRBV11-2,CASSMTGGVWDYGYTF,TGTGCCAGCAGCATGACAGGGGGAGTGTGGGACTATGGCTACACCTTC
NA,TRBJ1-2,TRBD1,TRBV7-9,CASSLASGQGDYGYTF,TGTGCCAGCAGCTTAGCTTCCGGACAGGGTGACTATGGCTACACCTTC
NA,TRBJ1-5,NA,TRBV4-1,CASSQDPTNQPQHF,TGCGCCAGCAGCCAAGACCCAACCAATCAGCCCCAGCATTTT
NA,TRBJ1-3,NA,TRBV2,CASSEDSGPGNTIYF,TGTGCCAGCAGTGAAGACTCCGGGCCTGGAAACACCATATATTTT
NA,TRBJ2-7,TRBD2,TRBV6-5,CASNPGLLHPEQYF,TGTGCCAGCAATCCGGGACTACTACACCCCGAGCAGTACTTC
few,TRBJ2-7,TRBD1,TRBV5-4,CASSLPGQGVYEQYF,TGTGCCAGCAGCTTGCCAGGCCAGGGGGTCTACGAGCAGTACTTC
NA,TRBJ1-6,TRBD1,TRBV3-1/TRBV3-2,CASSLNRGPPPLHF,TGTGCCAGCAGCCTTAACAGGGGGCCACCACCCCTCCACTTT
NA,TRBJ2-2,NA,TRBV5-5,CASSLRTASDTGELFF,TGTGCCAGCAGCTTGAGAACTGCGTCGGACACCGGGGAGCTGTTTTTT
NA,TRBJ1-2,NA,TRBV29-1,CSVEFREHGYTF,TGCAGCGTTGAATTCAGGGAGCATGGCTACACCTTC
NA,TRBJ2-3,NA,TRBV9,CASSPPGLASATQYF,TGTGCCAGCAGCCCCCCGGGGCTAGCGTCTGCTACGCAGTATTTT
few,TRBJ1-1,NA,TRBV19,CASSRDGTLNTEAFF,TGTGCCAGTAGTAGGGACGGGACACTCAACACTGAAGCTTTCTTT
NA,TRBJ2-7,TRBD2,TRBV12-3/TRBV12-4,CASSSRTSYEQYF,TGTGCCAGCAGCTCCCGGACTAGCTACGAGCAGTACTTC
NA,TRBJ2-7,NA,TRBV3-1/TRBV3-2,CASSSLAGEQYF,TGTGCCAGCAGCTCTCTTGCGGGGGAGCAGTACTTC
NA,TRBJ1-3,TRBD1,TRBV6-5,CASSYRWDSGNTIYF,TGTGCCAGCAGTTACAGATGGGACAGCGGAAACACCATATATTTT
NA,TRBJ1-2,TRBD1,TRBV9,CASSATGGVRYGYTF,TGTGCCAGCAGCGCCACAGGGGGCGTGAGGTATGGCTACACCTTC
once,TRBJ2-3,NA,TRBV2,CASSEIEKGTDTQYF,TGTGCCAGCAGTGAAATAGAAAAGGGTACAGATACGCAGTATTTT
NA,TRBJ2-3,TRBD1,TRBV6-5,CASRTGTSGDTQYF,TGTGCCAGCAGGACAGGGACCTCAGGAGATACGCAGTATTTT
few,TRBJ1-5,NA,TRBV6-2/TRBV6-3,CASSITNYQPQHF,TGTGCCAGCAGTATAACGAATTATCAGCCCCAGCATTTT
NA,TRBJ2-5,NA,TRBV7-2,CASSSLADYQETQYF,TGTGCCAGCAGCTCGTTAGCGGATTACCAAGAGACCCAGTACTTC
NA,TRBJ1-2,TRBD1,TRBV30,CAWSDRGLSYGYTF,TGTGCCTGGAGCGACAGGGGCCTGAGCTATGGCTACACCTTC
once,TRBJ2-3,NA,TRBV7-2,CASTSRLARSSTDTQYF,TGTGCCAGTACATCGAGGCTAGCGAGGTCGAGCACAGATACGCAGTATTTT
NA,TRBJ1-2,NA,TRBV2,CASMSRTNYGYTF,TGTGCCAGCATGAGCAGGACAAACTATGGCTACACCTTC
NA,TRBJ2-5,TRBD2,TRBV7-9,CASSRRGEETQYF,TGTGCCAGCAGTCGCCGGGGGGAGGAGACCCAGTACTTC
NA,TRBJ2-3,TRBD2,TRBV11-2,CASSLALAGRTDTQYF,TGTGCCAGCAGCTTAGCACTAGCGGGACGCACAGATACGCAGTATTTT
NA,TRBJ1-2,TRBD1,TRBV4-2,CASSQGQGQSRYGYTF,TGTGCCAGCAGCCAAGGACAGGGCCAAAGTAGGTATGGCTACACCTTC
NA,TRBJ2-7,TRBD1,TRBV27,CASSNSGQTYEQYF,TGTGCCAGCAGTAACTCGGGACAGACCTACGAGCAGTACTTC
NA,TRBJ2-1,TRBD1,TRBV30,CARDRVGSSYNEQFF,TGTGCTCGGGACAGGGTCGGGAGCTCCTACAATGAGCAGTTCTTC
NA,TRBJ1-2,NA,TRBV2,CASSEGWTARGYTF,TGTGCCAGCAGTGAAGGGTGGACAGCGCGGGGCTACACCTTC
NA,TRBJ2-7,NA,TRBV5-1,CASSGASLALEQYF,TGCGCCAGCAGCGGGGCAAGTTTGGCTCTCGAGCAGTACTTC